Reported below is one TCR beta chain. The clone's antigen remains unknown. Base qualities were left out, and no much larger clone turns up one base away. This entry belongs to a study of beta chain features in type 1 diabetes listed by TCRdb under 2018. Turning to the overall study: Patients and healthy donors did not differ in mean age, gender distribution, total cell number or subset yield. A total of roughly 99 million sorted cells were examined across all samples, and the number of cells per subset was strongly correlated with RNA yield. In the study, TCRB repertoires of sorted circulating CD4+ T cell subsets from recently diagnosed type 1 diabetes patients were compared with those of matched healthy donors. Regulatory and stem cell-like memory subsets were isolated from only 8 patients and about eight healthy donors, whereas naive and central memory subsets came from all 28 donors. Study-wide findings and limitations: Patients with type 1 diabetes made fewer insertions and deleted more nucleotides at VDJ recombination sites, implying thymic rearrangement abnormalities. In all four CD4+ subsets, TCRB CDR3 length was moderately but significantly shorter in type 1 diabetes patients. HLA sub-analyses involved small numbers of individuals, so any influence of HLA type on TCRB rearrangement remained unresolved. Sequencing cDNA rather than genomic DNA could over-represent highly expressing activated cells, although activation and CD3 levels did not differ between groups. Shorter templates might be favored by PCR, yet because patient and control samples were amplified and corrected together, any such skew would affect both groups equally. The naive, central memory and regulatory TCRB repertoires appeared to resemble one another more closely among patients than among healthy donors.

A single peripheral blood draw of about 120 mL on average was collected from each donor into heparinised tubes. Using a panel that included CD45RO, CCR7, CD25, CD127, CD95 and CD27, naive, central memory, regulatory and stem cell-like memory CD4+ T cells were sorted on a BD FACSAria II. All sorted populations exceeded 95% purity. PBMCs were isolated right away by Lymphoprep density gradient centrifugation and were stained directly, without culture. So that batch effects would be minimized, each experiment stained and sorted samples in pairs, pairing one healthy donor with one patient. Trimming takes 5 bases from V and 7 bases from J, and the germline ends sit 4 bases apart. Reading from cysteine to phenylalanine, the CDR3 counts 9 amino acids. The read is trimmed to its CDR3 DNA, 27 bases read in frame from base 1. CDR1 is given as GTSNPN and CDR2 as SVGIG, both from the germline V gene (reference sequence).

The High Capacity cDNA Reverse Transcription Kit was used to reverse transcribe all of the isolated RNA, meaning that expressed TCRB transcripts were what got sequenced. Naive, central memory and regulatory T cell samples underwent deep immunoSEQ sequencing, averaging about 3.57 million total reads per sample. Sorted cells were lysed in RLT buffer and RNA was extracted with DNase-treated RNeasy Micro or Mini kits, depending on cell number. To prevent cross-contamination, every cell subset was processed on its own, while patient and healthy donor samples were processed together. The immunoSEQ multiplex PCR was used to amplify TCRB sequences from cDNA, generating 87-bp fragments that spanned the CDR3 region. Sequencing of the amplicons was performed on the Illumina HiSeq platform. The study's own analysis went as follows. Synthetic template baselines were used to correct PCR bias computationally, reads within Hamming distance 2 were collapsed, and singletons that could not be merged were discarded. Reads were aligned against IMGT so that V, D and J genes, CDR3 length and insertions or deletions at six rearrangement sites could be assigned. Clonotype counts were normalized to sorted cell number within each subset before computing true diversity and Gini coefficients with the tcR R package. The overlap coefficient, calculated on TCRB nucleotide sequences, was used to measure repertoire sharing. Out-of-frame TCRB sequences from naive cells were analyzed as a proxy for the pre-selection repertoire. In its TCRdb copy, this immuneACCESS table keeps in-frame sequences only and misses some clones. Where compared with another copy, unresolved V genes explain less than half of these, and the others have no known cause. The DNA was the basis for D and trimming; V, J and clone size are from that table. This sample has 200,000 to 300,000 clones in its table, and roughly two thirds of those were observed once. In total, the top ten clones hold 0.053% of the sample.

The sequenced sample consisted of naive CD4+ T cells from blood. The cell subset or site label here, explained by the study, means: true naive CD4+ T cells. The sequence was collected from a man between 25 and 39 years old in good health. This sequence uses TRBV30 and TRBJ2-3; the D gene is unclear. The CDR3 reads CAWPYTQYF. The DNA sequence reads TGTGCCTGGCCTTATACGCAGTATTTT.